This TCR beta chain was observed in a study of T-cell reconstitution after alpha-beta-depleted transplantation in children (dated by TCRdb to 2015 to 2016). Background for the entire study: The study quantitatively tracked T-cell immune reconstitution after TCRalphabeta/CD19-depleted allogeneic hematopoietic cell transplantation in children using TCR repertoire profiling. Paper-wide results and their limitations: In some patients, high TCRbeta diversity at day 60 was attributed to recipient T cells and intrathymic progenitors that had survived conditioning. The apparently early recovery of alphabetaT-cell counts about two months after transplant reportedly depended on only several hundred rapidly expanded clones that came from non-depleted graft cells. The frequencies of hyperexpanded clones fell over the following months, and after one year, T-cell counts and TCRbeta diversity were mostly attributed to newly produced T cells.

This clonotype was counted only a few times. The antigen this receptor binds is unknown. No per-base quality is available; no much larger clone lies one base away. Interpreted using the paper, the treatment or condition label stands for: allogeneic hematopoietic cell transplantation with graft depleted of TCRalphabeta T cells and CD19 B cells. The transplant recipients were children given TCRalphabeta/CD19-depleted allogeneic hematopoietic cell grafts. The library was made by PCR. Sequenced on an Illumina HiSeq 2500. Molecular barcoding was employed in the preparation of TCR libraries, with unique molecular identifiers being used to normalize TCRbeta repertoire quantification. TCRdb redid the processing of the public reads, applying fastp at Q25 and MiXCR, and retained in-frame beta chains. Duplicate CDR3 protein sequences are folded into a single record with the most common DNA and genes. Within this sample are roughly 490,000 distinct CDR3 sequences, with roughly 10% of them counted one time only. About 15% of the sample is taken by the ten largest.

The CDR1 and CDR2 encoded by the germline V gene are SGHRS and YFSETQ. CDR3 length: 13 amino acids, cysteine to phenylalanine. The kept DNA is CDR3 alone, 39 bases in frame from the first base. The junction carries 9 bases between V and J, which are trimmed by 2 bases and 6 bases respectively. The sample was PBMCs, mostly from graft donor cells, taken 180 days after TCRalphabeta/CD19-depleted stem cell transplant. The clonotype comes from a female patient aged 2-15 years who had a stem cell transplant for aplastic anemia, so the T cells may come from the graft donor. Here the chain combines TRBV5-1 and TRBJ1-5; the D segment could be TRBD1, given 6 matching bases. In nucleotide form, the sequence is TGCGCCAGCAGCTTTAAAGGGGGTCAGCCCCAGCATTTT. This encodes CASSFKGGQPQHF.